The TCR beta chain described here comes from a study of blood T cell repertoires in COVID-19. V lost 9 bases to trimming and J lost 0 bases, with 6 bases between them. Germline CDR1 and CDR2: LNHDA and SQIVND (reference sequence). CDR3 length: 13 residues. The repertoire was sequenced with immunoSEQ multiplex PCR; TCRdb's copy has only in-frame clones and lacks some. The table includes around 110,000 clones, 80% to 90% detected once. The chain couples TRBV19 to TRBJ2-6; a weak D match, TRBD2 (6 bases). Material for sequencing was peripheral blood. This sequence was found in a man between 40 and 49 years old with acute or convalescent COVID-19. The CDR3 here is CASGGSGANVLTF. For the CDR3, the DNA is TGTGCCAGCGGGGGCTCTGGGGCCAACGTCCTGACTTTC.